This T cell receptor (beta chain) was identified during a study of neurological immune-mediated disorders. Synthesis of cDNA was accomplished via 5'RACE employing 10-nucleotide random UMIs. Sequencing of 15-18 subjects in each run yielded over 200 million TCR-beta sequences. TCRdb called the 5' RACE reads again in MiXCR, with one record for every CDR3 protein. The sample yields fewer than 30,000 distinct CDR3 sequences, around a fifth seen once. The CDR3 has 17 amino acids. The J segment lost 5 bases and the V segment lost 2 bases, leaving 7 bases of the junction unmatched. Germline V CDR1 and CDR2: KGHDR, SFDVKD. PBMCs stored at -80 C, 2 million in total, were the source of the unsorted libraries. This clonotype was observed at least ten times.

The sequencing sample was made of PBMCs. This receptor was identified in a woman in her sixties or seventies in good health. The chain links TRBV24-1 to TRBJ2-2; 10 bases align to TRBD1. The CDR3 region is CATSDSTGGFRTGELFF. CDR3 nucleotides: TGTGCCACCAGTGATTCGACAGGGGGCTTTCGAACCGGGGAGCTGTTTTTT.